This is a list of T cell receptor beta chains from one sample in a study of siplizumab effects on memory and regulatory T cells. TCRdb's copy holds only in-frame clones and misses some; the assay was immunoSEQ multiplex PCR. There are fewer than 80,000 clones in the sample; 93% occur only once, and about 4.5% lies in the top ten. The sequenced sample consisted of CD8+ T cells sorted from blood. The receptors here all came from a human donor in good health. The CDR3 runs from the conserved cysteine through the conserved F or W. A D gene is named only where the DNA matches it firmly. Some rows have no size entry. The others give once, few or many, or a class for an expanded clone.

j_call: TRBJ2-2
clone_size: .
d_call: .
v_call: TRBV18
cdr3_nt: TGTGCCAGCTCACCACGCCTCCTGAACACCGGGGAGCTGTTTTTT
cdr3_aa: CASSPRLLNTGELFF

j_call: TRBJ1-2
clone_size: .
d_call: TRBD1
v_call: TRBV6-6
cdr3_nt: TGTGCCAGCAGTAACAGGGGGCTGGTCTATGGCTACACCTTC
cdr3_aa: CASSNRGLVYGYTF

j_call: TRBJ1-2
clone_size: .
d_call: .
v_call: TRBV4-3
cdr3_nt: TGCGCCAGCAGCCAAGATCTCGGAGGCGGGAATGGCTACACCTTC
cdr3_aa: CASSQDLGGGNGYTF

j_call: TRBJ2-1
clone_size: .
d_call: TRBD1
v_call: TRBV12-5
cdr3_nt: TGTGCTAGTGGTTTTACTCCGGGACAGGGTGTCCCCTACAATGAGCAGTTCTTC
cdr3_aa: CASGFTPGQGVPYNEQFF

j_call: TRBJ1-6
clone_size: once
d_call: TRBD1
v_call: TRBV9
cdr3_nt: TGTGCCAGCAGCCCGGGGACAGGGGTAGGGTCACCCCTCCACTTT
cdr3_aa: CASSPGTGVGSPLHF

j_call: TRBJ2-7
clone_size: .
d_call: .
v_call: TRBV7-9
cdr3_nt: TGTGCCAGCAGCTTATGGTCGGCCCCAACGATCTACGAGCAGTACTTC
cdr3_aa: CASSLWSAPTIYEQYF

j_call: TRBJ2-3
clone_size: .
d_call: .
v_call: TRBV19
cdr3_nt: TGTGCCAGTAGTATAGGACAGCGCTCTAGCACAGATACGCAGTATTTT
cdr3_aa: CASSIGQRSSTDTQYF

j_call: TRBJ2-1
clone_size: .
d_call: .
v_call: TRBV7-2
cdr3_nt: TGTGCCAGCAGCCCCGCCGGGTACAATGAGCAGTTCTTC
cdr3_aa: CASSPAGYNEQFF

j_call: TRBJ1-2
clone_size: .
d_call: .
v_call: TRBV7-9
cdr3_nt: TGTGCCAGCAGCTTAGCACCTAAAGCTGAGTATGGCTACACCTTC
cdr3_aa: CASSLAPKAEYGYTF

j_call: TRBJ1-2
clone_size: .
d_call: TRBD1
v_call: TRBV27
cdr3_nt: TGTGCCAGCAGAGGACAGGCAGAAGGCTACACCTTC
cdr3_aa: CASRGQAEGYTF

j_call: TRBJ1-3
clone_size: .
d_call: .
v_call: TRBV7-9
cdr3_nt: TGTGCCAGCAGCGAACGAGGCTTCGGAAACACCATATATTTT
cdr3_aa: CASSERGFGNTIYF

j_call: TRBJ1-5
clone_size: .
d_call: TRBD1
v_call: TRBV5-3
cdr3_nt: TGTGCCAGCAGCTTGGAAGGGGGCGGTAATCAGCCCCAGCATTTT
cdr3_aa: CASSLEGGGNQPQHF

j_call: TRBJ2-3
clone_size: .
d_call: TRBD2
v_call: TRBV5-1
cdr3_nt: TGCGCCAGCAGCCCCAACCCCGGGGGGGCAGGTGATACGCAGTATTTT
cdr3_aa: CASSPNPGGAGDTQYF

j_call: TRBJ1-6
clone_size: .
d_call: .
v_call: TRBV12-5
cdr3_nt: TGTGCTAGTGGTTCCCTTGGGACATTTGAACCCCTCCACTTT
cdr3_aa: CASGSLGTFEPLHF

j_call: TRBJ2-7
clone_size: .
d_call: TRBD2
v_call: TRBV5-1
cdr3_nt: TGCGCCAGCAGCCTGGGACTAGGGGTCGACGAGCAGTACTTC
cdr3_aa: CASSLGLGVDEQYF

j_call: TRBJ2-7
clone_size: few
d_call: .
v_call: TRBV19
cdr3_nt: TGTGCCAGTAGTATCGGGACGGGAGACTACGAGCAGTACTTC
cdr3_aa: CASSIGTGDYEQYF

j_call: TRBJ1-2
clone_size: .
d_call: .
v_call: TRBV5-8
cdr3_nt: TGTGCCAGCAGCACCCGGGGCCTCTATGGCTACACCTTC
cdr3_aa: CASSTRGLYGYTF

j_call: TRBJ1-4
clone_size: .
d_call: .
v_call: TRBV6-5
cdr3_nt: TGTGCCAGCAGTTACTTCAGTAATTTGGGGGAACTGTTTTTT
cdr3_aa: CASSYFSNLGELFF

j_call: TRBJ2-3
clone_size: .
d_call: TRBD2
v_call: TRBV5-4
cdr3_nt: TGTGCCAGCAGCTTCGGGGCTAGCGGGGGGAGCACAGATACGCAGTATTTT
cdr3_aa: CASSFGASGGSTDTQYF

j_call: TRBJ2-3
clone_size: .
d_call: .
v_call: TRBV6-1
cdr3_nt: TGTGCCAGCTACGACTATCTCACAGATACGCAGTATTTT
cdr3_aa: CASYDYLTDTQYF

j_call: TRBJ1-4
clone_size: once
d_call: TRBD1
v_call: TRBV29-1
cdr3_nt: TGCAGCGTTGAGGAGGGGGCCCTAAATGAAAAACTGTTTTTT
cdr3_aa: CSVEEGALNEKLFF

j_call: TRBJ2-3
clone_size: .
d_call: TRBD2
v_call: TRBV10-3
cdr3_nt: TGTGCCATCAGTGAGCCGTATGGACTAGCGGGGACAGATACGCAGTATTTT
cdr3_aa: CAISEPYGLAGTDTQYF

j_call: TRBJ2-3
clone_size: .
d_call: TRBD2
v_call: TRBV27
cdr3_nt: TGTGCCAGCAGTTTACCATCAGCGGGGGGCACAGATACGCAGTATTTT
cdr3_aa: CASSLPSAGGTDTQYF

j_call: TRBJ1-2
clone_size: .
d_call: .
v_call: TRBV4-3
cdr3_nt: TGCGCCAGCAGCCAAGATAGCAGGGTAAGACGTATTGGCTACACCTTC
cdr3_aa: CASSQDSRVRRIGYTF

j_call: TRBJ2-7
clone_size: once
d_call: TRBD1
v_call: TRBV19
cdr3_nt: TGTGCCAGTAGTATATCCCGGACAGGGTGGGAGCAGTACTTC
cdr3_aa: CASSISRTGWEQYF

j_call: TRBJ2-7
clone_size: .
d_call: .
v_call: TRBV18
cdr3_nt: TGTGCCAGCTCACCAGGGCTCGAGCAGTACTTC
cdr3_aa: CASSPGLEQYF